The T cell receptor beta chain described here comes from a study of control samples from healthy donors and cancer patients. This clone was recorded only once. This CDR3 is 18 amino acids long. Trimming took 4 bases from V and 2 from J, leaving 24 bases between them. CDR1 is SGHTA, CDR2 FQGNSA, per germline. Data came from immunoSEQ multiplex PCR; TCRdb stores just in-frame clones and leaves some out. This sample has 63,000 or so clones; under 90% occur once, and the top ten carry about 26%. The material sequenced was blood. This receptor was identified in a man aged 50 to 60 in good health. The J gene is TRBJ2-7, the V gene TRBV7-2; the D gene is possibly TRBD1 (5 bases). Written as DNA, the CDR3 is TGTGCCAGCAGCTCTATAACGTGGTCGCAAGGGGCCCCCTACGAGCAGTACTTC. Translated, it gives CASSSITWSQGAPYEQYF.